These T cell receptor beta chains were read from a single sample in a study of blood T cell repertoires in COVID-19. Repertoires were generated with immunoSEQ multiplex PCR, while TCRdb's copy carries only in-frame clones and drops some. Of approximately 59,000 clones detected, about three quarters appear once; the ten largest clones hold less than 20%. Sequencing was carried out using peripheral blood. Receptors originate from an elderly man with acute or convalescent COVID-19. CDR3s include the opening cysteine and the closing phenylalanine or tryptophan. Each record gives: clone size, V gene, J gene, D gene, CDR3 DNA, CDR3 protein. A D gene is named only where the DNA matches it firmly. Size is stated for part of the rows, as once, few or many counts, or as a class when the clone is expanded.

once	TRBV12-5	TRBJ2-2	.	TGTGCTAGTGGTTTGGAGCTATCGAACACCGGGGAGCTGTTTTTT	CASGLELSNTGELFF
.	TRBV19	TRBJ1-1	TRBD1	TGTGCCAGTAGTGGGACAGCCAACACCGAAGCTTTCTTT	CASSGTANTEAFF
.	TRBV2	TRBJ1-5	.	TGTGCCAGTGGGACACCCGGGTGGCCCCAGCATTTT	CASGTPGWPQHF
.	TRBV6-4	TRBJ1-2	.	TGTGCCAGCAGTGACTCGGGAGTGGGTGGCTACACCTTC	CASSDSGVGGYTF
.	TRBV28	TRBJ2-2	.	TGTGCCAGCAGTATATTTAGAGACACCGGGGAGCTGTTTTTT	CASSIFRDTGELFF
.	TRBV7-3	TRBJ2-1	TRBD2	TGTGCCAGCACGGGACTAGCGGGCGCCTACAATGAGCAGTTCTTC	CASTGLAGAYNEQFF
.	TRBV5-1	TRBJ1-4	.	TGCGCCAGCAGCTTGGAGGGCGGGAATAATGAAAAACTGTTTTTT	CASSLEGGNNEKLFF
once	TRBV5-4	TRBJ2-1	TRBD1	TGTGCCAGCAGTAAGACAGGGATCTCCTACAATGAGCAGTTCTTC	CASSKTGISYNEQFF
.	TRBV27	TRBJ1-1	TRBD1	TGTGCCAGCACACGGGACAGGGCGAGTCCTGAAGCTTTCTTT	CASTRDRASPEAFF
.	TRBV7-2	TRBJ2-3	TRBD2	TGTGCCAGCGGCCCTAGCGGGTTCACAGATACGCAGTATTTT	CASGPSGFTDTQYF
few	TRBV19	TRBJ2-2	.	TGTGCCAGTAGTAAGGTCCGGGCGAACACCGGGGAGCTGTTTTTT	CASSKVRANTGELFF
.	TRBV6-2/TRBV6-3	TRBJ2-5	.	TGTGCCAGCAGTTACTGGCTCGGTGATAGCGGCCCACAGTACTTC	CASSYWLGDSGPQYF
.	TRBV25-1	TRBJ1-2	TRBD1	TGTGCCAGCTCTAACGCCGGGACAGAAAAGGGCTACACCTTC	CASSNAGTEKGYTF
.	TRBV19	TRBJ1-2	.	TGTGCCAGTAGTATCCGGCAGGGGAACTATGGCTACACCTTC	CASSIRQGNYGYTF
.	TRBV18	TRBJ2-5	.	TGTGCCAGCTCTCGTAATAAAGAGACCCAGTACTTC	CASSRNKETQYF
.	TRBV5-4	TRBJ1-1	.	TGTGCCAGCAGCTTACAGGGCTTGACTGAAGCTTTCTTT	CASSLQGLTEAFF
once	TRBV5-1	TRBJ2-1	TRBD2	TGCGCCAGCAGCTTGACTAGCGGTTCCTCCTACAATGAGCAGTTCTTC	CASSLTSGSSYNEQFF
.	TRBV3-1/TRBV3-2	TRBJ1-4	.	TGTGCCAGCAGCCAAGAAGGTGACAATCCCGAAAAACTGTTTTTT	CASSQEGDNPEKLFF
few	TRBV7-2	TRBJ2-3	TRBD2	TGTGCCAGCAGCTTAGTAGTAGCGGGGGGGCCGAGTGATACGCAGTATTTT	CASSLVVAGGPSDTQYF
.	TRBV7-9	TRBJ1-1	.	TGTGCCAGCAGCCTCGAGGGGAACACTGAAGCTTTCTTT	CASSLEGNTEAFF
.	TRBV23-1	TRBJ2-3	.	TGCGCCAGCAGTCAATCGTTGGCAGAGGCCGCAGATACGCAGTATTTT	CASSQSLAEAADTQYF
.	TRBV9	TRBJ2-3	TRBD2	TGTGCCAGCAGCCCTCGGGGACTAGCGGGAACAGATACGCAGTATTTT	CASSPRGLAGTDTQYF
.	TRBV5-4	TRBJ1-3	.	TGTGCCAGCAGCTTGTTCCTGGGCGGAAACACCATATATTTT	CASSLFLGGNTIYF
.	TRBV4-2	TRBJ2-3	TRBD2	TGTGCCAGCAGCCTGGTTGCGGGAGGGAGCGCAGATACGCAGTATTTT	CASSLVAGGSADTQYF